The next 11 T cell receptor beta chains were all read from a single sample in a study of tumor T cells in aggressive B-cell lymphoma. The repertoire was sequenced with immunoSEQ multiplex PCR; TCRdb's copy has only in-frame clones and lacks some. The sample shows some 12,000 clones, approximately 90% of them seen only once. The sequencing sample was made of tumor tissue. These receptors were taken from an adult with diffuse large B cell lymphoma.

CDR3 residues: CASSLSGTALDEQYF. The CDR3 coding sequence is TGTGCCAGCAGTTTATCCGGGACAGCTTTGGACGAGCAGTACTTC. The rearrangement links TRBV27 to TRBJ2-7, with 7 positions matching TRBD1. V shed 0 bases and J 5 bases; nucleotides not matched to a gene: 7. From germline, CDR1 is MNHEY and CDR2 SMNVEV (reference sequence). The CDR3 loop spans 15 amino acids.

The CDR3 DNA follows: TGTGCCAGCAGTTACTCTCGAGCGAACACTGAAGCTTTCTTT. This sequence encodes CASSYSRANTEAFF. The genes are TRBV6-5 and TRBJ1-1; D gene unclear. Looked up from germline, CDR1 is MNHEY and CDR2 is SVGAGI. Trimming cost V 0 bases and J 1 base, with 6 bases left between them. CDR3 length equals 14 residues.

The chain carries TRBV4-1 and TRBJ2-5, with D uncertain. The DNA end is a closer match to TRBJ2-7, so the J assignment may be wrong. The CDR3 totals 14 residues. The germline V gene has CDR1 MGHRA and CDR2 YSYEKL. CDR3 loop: CASSQDSLYYEQYF. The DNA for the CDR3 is TGCGCCAGCAGCCAAGACAGTCTGTACTACGAGCAGTACTTC.

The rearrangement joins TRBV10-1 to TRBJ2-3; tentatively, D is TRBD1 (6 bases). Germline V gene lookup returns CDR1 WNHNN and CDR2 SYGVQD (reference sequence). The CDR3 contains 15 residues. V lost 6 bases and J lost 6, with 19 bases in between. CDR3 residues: CASRPGDGERDTQYF. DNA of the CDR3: TGCGCCAGCAGGCCAGGGGACGGGGAACGGGATACGCAGTATTTT.

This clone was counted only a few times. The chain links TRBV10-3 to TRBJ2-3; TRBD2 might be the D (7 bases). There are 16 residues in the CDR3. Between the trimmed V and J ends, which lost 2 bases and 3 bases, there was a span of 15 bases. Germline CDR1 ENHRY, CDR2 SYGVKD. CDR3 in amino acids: CAISEGGGGYTDTQYF. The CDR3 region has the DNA TGTGCCATCAGTGAGGGGGGAGGGGGATATACAGATACGCAGTATTTT.

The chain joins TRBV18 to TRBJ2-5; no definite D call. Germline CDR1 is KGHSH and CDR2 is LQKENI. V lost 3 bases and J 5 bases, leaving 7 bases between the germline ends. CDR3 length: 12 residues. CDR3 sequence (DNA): TGTGCCAGCTCACCCCAAATGGAGACCCAGTACTTC. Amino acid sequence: CASSPQMETQYF.

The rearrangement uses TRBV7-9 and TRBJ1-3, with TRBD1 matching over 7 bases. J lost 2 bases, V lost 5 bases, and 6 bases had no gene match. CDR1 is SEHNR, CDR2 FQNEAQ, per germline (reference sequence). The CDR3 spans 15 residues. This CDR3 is CASSRGTEPGNTIYF. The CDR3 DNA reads TGTGCCAGCAGCCGCGGGACAGAGCCTGGAAACACCATATATTTT.

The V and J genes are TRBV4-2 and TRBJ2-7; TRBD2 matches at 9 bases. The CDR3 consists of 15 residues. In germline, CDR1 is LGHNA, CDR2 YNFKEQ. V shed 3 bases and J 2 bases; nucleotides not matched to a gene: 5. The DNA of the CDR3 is TGTGCCAGCAGCCAGGGGCTAGCGGGAACCTACGAGCAGTACTTC. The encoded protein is CASSQGLAGTYEQYF.

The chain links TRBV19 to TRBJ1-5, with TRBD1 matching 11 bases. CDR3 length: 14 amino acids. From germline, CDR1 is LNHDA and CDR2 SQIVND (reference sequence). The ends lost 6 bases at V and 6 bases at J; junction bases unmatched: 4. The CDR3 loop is CASRTGTGGQPQHF. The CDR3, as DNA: TGTGCCAGTAGGACCGGGACAGGGGGTCAGCCCCAGCATTTT.

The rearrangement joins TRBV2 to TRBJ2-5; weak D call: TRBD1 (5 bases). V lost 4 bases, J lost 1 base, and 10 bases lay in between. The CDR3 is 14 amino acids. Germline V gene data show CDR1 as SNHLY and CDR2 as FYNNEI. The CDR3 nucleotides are TGTGCCAGCAGTGGGCGACAGATCCAAGAGACCCAGTACTTC. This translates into CASSGRQIQETQYF.

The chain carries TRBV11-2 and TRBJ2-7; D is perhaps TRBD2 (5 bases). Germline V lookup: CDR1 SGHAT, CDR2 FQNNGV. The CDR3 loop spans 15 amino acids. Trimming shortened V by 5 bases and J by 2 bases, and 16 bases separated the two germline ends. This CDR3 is CASSPGRGGAYEQYF. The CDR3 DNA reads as TGTGCCAGCAGCCCCGGCCGGGGTGGGGCCTACGAGCAGTACTTC.